This T cell receptor beta chain was identified during a study of control samples from healthy donors and cancer patients. This table comes from immunoSEQ multiplex PCR, and its TCRdb copy is limited to in-frame clones, with some not included. The sample gives roughly 120,000 clones, roughly nine tenths of which show up once; 1% to 1.4% is in the top ten. The CDR3 covers 15 residues. Germline V gives CDR1 SGHKS, CDR2 YYEKEE (reference sequence). The V gene lost 0 bases and the J gene lost 0 bases, with 9 bases spanning the gap. This clone was seen a single time. This chain links TRBV5-5 with TRBJ1-1, with D possibly TRBD1 on 5 matching bases. This receptor was obtained from a woman in her fifties or sixties with colorectal cancer. Sequences were obtained from PBMCs. CDR3 residues: CASSLGGDLNTEAFF. CDR3 DNA: TGTGCCAGCAGCTTGGGAGGGGATTTGAACACTGAAGCTTTCTTT.